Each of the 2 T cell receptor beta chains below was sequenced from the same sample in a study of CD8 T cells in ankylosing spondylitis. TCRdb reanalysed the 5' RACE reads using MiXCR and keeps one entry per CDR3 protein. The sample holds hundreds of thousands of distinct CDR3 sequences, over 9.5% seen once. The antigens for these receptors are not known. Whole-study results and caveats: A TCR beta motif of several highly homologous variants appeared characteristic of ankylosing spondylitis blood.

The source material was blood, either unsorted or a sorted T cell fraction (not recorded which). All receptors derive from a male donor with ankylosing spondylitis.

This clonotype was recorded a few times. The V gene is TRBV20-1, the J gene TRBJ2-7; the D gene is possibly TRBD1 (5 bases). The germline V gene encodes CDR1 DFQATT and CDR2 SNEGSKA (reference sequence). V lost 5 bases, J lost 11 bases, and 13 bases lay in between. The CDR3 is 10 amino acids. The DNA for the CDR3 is TGCAGTGCTTTAACAGGAAAAGAGTACTTC. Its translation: CSALTGKEYF.

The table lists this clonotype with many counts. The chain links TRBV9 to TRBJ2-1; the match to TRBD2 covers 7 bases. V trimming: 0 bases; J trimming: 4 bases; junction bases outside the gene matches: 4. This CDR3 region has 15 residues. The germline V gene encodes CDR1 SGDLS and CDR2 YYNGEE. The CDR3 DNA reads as TGTGCCAGCAGCGTAGGGAGCGGGAAGTACAATGAGCAGTTCTTC. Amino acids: CASSVGSGKYNEQFF.